This record looks at one TCR beta chain sequence and its context. This entry comes from a study of blood T cell repertoires in COVID-19. Whole-study context: The cDNA or gDNA used as material had been derived from T cells, B-cell-depleted T cells, or PBMCs.

TCRdb's copy holds only in-frame clones and misses some; the assay was immunoSEQ multiplex PCR. The sample holds roughly 140,000 clones, roughly 84% seen once. Seattle enrolled patients during active infection and tracked them longitudinally. V shed 2 bases and J shed 6 bases, with 17 bases lying between them. The CDR3 has 16 residues. The germline V gene encodes CDR1 MNHEY and CDR2 SVGEGT. The source of this sequence is a woman aged 60-75 years with COVID-19, enrolled during active disease. The J gene is TRBJ2-4, the V gene TRBV6-2 or TRBV6-3; D possibly corresponds to TRBD2 (6 bases). The source material was peripheral blood. CDR3: CASSYEGGGVINIQYF. The CDR3 bases are TGTGCCAGCAGTTACGAGGGCGGAGGGGTGATAAACATTCAGTACTTC.